This T cell receptor beta chain was profiled in a study of graft-versus-host responses after intestinal transplantation. Study-level findings and limits: HvG clone declines early post-transplant were associated with peak circulating GvH levels.

A remark on this clone: The antigen remains unidentified.

Tissue from the graft was processed to free its intraepithelial and lamina propria lymphocytes. Sequencing used immunoSEQ multiplex PCR; TCRdb keeps in-frame clones, though not all of them. The sample yields roughly 4,000 clones, 65% to 85% seen once. The TCR sequence derives from a human patient who received an intestinal transplant, so some T cells may come from the graft donor. Sequences were derived from ileum tissue, sampled 17 days after transplant.

The CDR3 bases are TGTGCCAGCAGTGCGGGGGGCTTCGGGGAGCTGTTTTTT. It specifies CASSAGGFGELFF. The chain links TRBV7-3 to TRBJ2-2, with TRBD2 matching 8 bases. There are 13 residues in the CDR3. Germline V CDR1 and CDR2: SGHTA, FQGTGA. Trimming took 6 bases from V and 7 from J; bases not matched to a gene: 4.